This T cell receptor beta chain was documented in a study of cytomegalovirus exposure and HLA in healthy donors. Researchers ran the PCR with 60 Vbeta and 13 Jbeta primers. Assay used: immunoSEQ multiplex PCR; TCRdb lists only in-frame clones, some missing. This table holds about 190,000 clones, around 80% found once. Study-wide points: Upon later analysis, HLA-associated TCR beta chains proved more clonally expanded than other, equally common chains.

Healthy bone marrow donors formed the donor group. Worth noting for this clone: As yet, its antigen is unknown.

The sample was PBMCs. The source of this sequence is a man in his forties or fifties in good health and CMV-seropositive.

The CDR3 spells CSVGLAGKNEQFF. The CDR3 nucleotides read TGCAGCGTTGGACTAGCGGGTAAAAATGAGCAGTTCTTC. V gene TRBV29-1 combines with J gene TRBJ2-1, with 10 bases fitting TRBD2. Per the germline V gene, CDR1 is SQVTM and CDR2 is ANQGSEA. V shed 4 bases, J shed 7 bases, and the junction held 4 bases outside the gene matches. This CDR3 spans 13 amino acids.